The T cell receptor (beta chain) described here comes from a study of blood T cell repertoires in COVID-19. Germline assignment: CDR1 GTSNPN and CDR2 SVGIG (reference sequence). The CDR3 totals 11 residues. The V end lost 0 bases, the J end lost 7 bases, and 7 bases lay between the germline ends. Repertoires were generated with immunoSEQ multiplex PCR, while TCRdb's copy carries only in-frame clones and drops some. The sample has about 180,000 clones, about 85% seen once; the top ten hold approximately 6.2%. The TCR was taken from a man aged 40-49 years who had recovered from COVID-19. The V call is TRBV30, the J call TRBJ2-7; D remains ambiguous. The source material was PBMCs or T cells enriched from blood (not recorded which). The CDR3 protein is CAWSVLWEQYF. The CDR3 DNA follows: TGTGCCTGGAGTGTACTGTGGGAGCAGTACTTC.